This section outlines one T cell receptor beta chain sequence together with its context. Trimming removed 6 bases from V and 15 bases from J; junction bases left unmatched: 10. Germline CDR1 and CDR2: MNHEY and SVGAGI. The CDR3 is made up of 13 amino acids. These data originate in a study of TIL therapy for anti-PD-1-resistant metastatic lung cancer. The immunoSEQ assay was v3. The data were produced by immunoSEQ multiplex PCR, yet TCRdb's version contains in-frame clones alone and is incomplete. The sample records about 60,000 clones, around 86% being singletons. Regarding time point: pre-treatment sample, taken before nivolumab and TIL therapy.

This chain joins TRBV6-5 and TRBJ2-1; 11 bases fit TRBD2. The sequence came from a person between 25 and 79 years old with non-small cell lung cancer. Source: blood, taken at baseline. The CDR3 bases are TGTGCCAGCAGGGACCAACTAGCGGGGGATCTGTTCTTC. This sequence encodes CASRDQLAGDLFF.